These 15 T cell receptor beta chains were sequenced from one sample in a study of beta chain features in type 1 diabetes. No antigen is known for these receptors. Regarding the study as a whole: Moderate yet significant TCRB CDR3 shortening was seen in Type 1 diabetes patients in all four CD4+ subsets.

All of the isolated RNA was reverse transcribed, so expressed TCRB transcripts were sequenced. Profiled with immunoSEQ multiplex PCR; TCRdb holds only in-frame clones, not every one. The sample lists nearly 700,000 clones; around 15% were seen once. Sequenced sample: naive CD4+ T cells from blood. These receptors were taken from a man between 18 and 35 years old with type 1 diabetes.

In its sample, this clone was seen a few times. The chain's CDR3 is CATSRDRRSGELFF. DNA of the CDR3: TGTGCCACCAGCAGAGATCGACGGAGTGGGGAGCTGTTTTTT. J is TRBJ2-2 and V is TRBV15; D gene uncertain. CDR1 and CDR2 (germline): LNHNV, YYDKDF (reference sequence). The CDR3 has 14 amino acids. V was pared by 0 bases and J by 8 bases, with 10 bases between. Full variable domain (missing parts from reference TRBV15 and TRBJ2-2): DAMVIQNPRYQVTQFGKPVTLSCSQTLNHNVMYWYQQKSSQAPKLLFHYYDKDFNNEADTPDNFQSRRPNTSFCFLDIRSPGLGDTAMYLCATSRDRRSGELFFGEGSRLTVL.

The genes are TRBV6-4 and TRBJ2-1, with TRBD2 as a possible D gene (6 bases). The CDR3 covers 11 residues. Trimming took off 8 bases at V and 7 bases at J, with 9 bases between the two ends. Per germline, CDR1 MRHNA and CDR2 SNTAGT. The CDR3 protein is CASSEGNEQFF. As DNA, the CDR3 is TGTGCCAGCTCGGAGGGAAATGAGCAGTTCTTC.

Remarks on this clone: Other DNA sequences of this sample code for an identical CDR3. This sequence joins TRBV6-1 and TRBJ1-3; D is uncertain. The V end was cut by 2 bases, the J end by 7 bases, with 6 bases between. The CDR3 covers 12 residues. Germline lookup yields CDR1 MNHNS and CDR2 SASEGT. In nucleotides, the CDR3 is TGTGCCAGCAGTGAAAGTGGGAACACCATATATTTT. It yields the protein CASSESGNTIYF.

In its sample, this clone was seen a few times. The rearrangement links TRBV19 to TRBJ1-2; D is ambiguous. CDR1 and CDR2 (germline): LNHDA, SQIVND (reference sequence). This CDR3 is 11 amino acids long. V gave up 7 bases and J gave up 8 bases, with 11 bases separating them. The CDR3 loop is CASIKGHGYTF. In DNA form, the CDR3 reads TGTGCCAGTATTAAGGGTCACGGCTACACCTTC.

This clone was observed a handful of times. V and J are TRBV30 and TRBJ2-2; 8 positions match TRBD1. Losses at the gene ends were 3 bases for V and 7 bases for J; bases not matched to a gene: 13. There are 16 residues in the CDR3. Germline CDR1 and CDR2: GTSNPN and SVGIG (reference sequence). The CDR3 is CAWRGPGGFSGGELFF. In DNA, the CDR3 is TGTGCCTGGAGAGGGCCAGGGGGCTTTAGTGGCGGGGAGCTGTTTTTT.

The chain combines TRBV4-1 with TRBJ2-1, with D tentatively TRBD1 (5 bases). V was pared by 4 bases and J by 7 bases, with 8 bases between. This CDR3 is 12 amino acids long. Germline assignment: CDR1 MGHRA and CDR2 YSYEKL. The CDR3 is CASSPRENEQFF. The CDR3 nucleotides are TGCGCCAGCAGCCCCAGGGAAAATGAGCAGTTCTTC.

The rearrangement links TRBV5-1 to TRBJ2-1; 9 bases map to TRBD1. Germline-derived CDR1 and CDR2 are SGHRS and YFSETQ. The CDR3 contains 16 residues. Losses at the gene ends were 3 bases for V and 6 bases for J; bases not matched to a gene: 10. CDR3 amino acids: CASSSHSPGQGNEQFF. The CDR3 nucleotides are TGCGCCAGCAGCTCACACAGTCCGGGACAGGGCAATGAGCAGTTCTTC. The full variable domain, its missing parts supplied by reference TRBV5-1 and TRBJ2-1, is KAGVTQTPRYLIKTRGQQVTLSCSPISGHRSVSWYQQTPGQGLQFLFEYFSETQRNKGNFPGRFSGRQFSNSRSEMNVSTLELGDSALYLCASSSHSPGQGNEQFFGPGTRLTVL.

Notes on this clone: At one end, the junction sequence differs from germline, possibly due to a read error. The CDR3 loop reads CASRSTERYQKTQYF. The CDR3, as DNA: TGCGCCAGCAGGTCGACAGAAAGGTACCAAAAGACCCAGTACTTC. The chain combines TRBV4-1 with TRBJ2-5, with a weak D call TRBD1 (5 bases). Germline lookup yields CDR1 MGHRA and CDR2 YSYEKL. This CDR3 spans 15 amino acids.

J is TRBJ1-1 and V is TRBV29-1, with a weak D call TRBD1 (5 bases). The germline V gene encodes CDR1 SQVTM and CDR2 ANQGSEA. This CDR3 has 13 residues. With 0 bases removed from V and 8 bases from J, the gap between germline ends came to 13 bases. CDR3 DNA sequence: TGCAGCGTTGAAGAAAGTGACAACAGGGAAGCTTTCTTT. It yields the protein CSVEESDNREAFF. Full variable domain (rest looked up from reference TRBV29-1 and TRBJ1-1): SAVISQKPSRDICQRGTSLTIQCQVDSQVTMMFWYRQQPGQSLTLIATANQGSEATYESGFVIDKFPISRPNLTFSTLTVSNMSPEDSSIYLCSVEESDNREAFFGQGTRLTVV.

This sequence joins TRBV30 and TRBJ2-2; 7 bases fit TRBD2. The CDR3 consists of 14 residues. Germline V gives CDR1 GTSNPN, CDR2 SVGIG (reference sequence). V was clipped by 0 bases and J by 6 bases; unmatched bases: 4. The CDR3 here is CAWSVGGSAGELFF. The DNA of the CDR3 is TGTGCCTGGAGTGTGGGGGGGAGCGCCGGGGAGCTGTTTTTT.

V gene TRBV6-1 combines with J gene TRBJ2-1; perhaps TRBD2 as D (5 bases). The germline V and J ends were trimmed by 8 bases and 3 bases, with 17 bases remaining between them. This CDR3 is built from 15 residues. Germline V gene sequence: CDR1 MNHNS, CDR2 SASEGT. This CDR3 is CASATSGIIYNEQFF. The CDR3 DNA reads TGTGCCAGCGCCACCTCGGGGATCATCTACAATGAGCAGTTCTTC.

This clone was picked up a small number of times. The gene calls are TRBV30 and TRBJ1-1; tentative D call: TRBD1 (6 bases). Germline values: CDR1 GTSNPN, CDR2 SVGIG (reference sequence). V lost 3 bases, J lost 8 bases, and 13 bases lay in between. There are 12 residues in the CDR3. For the CDR3, the DNA is TGTGCCTGGAGGGACAGACTAGGGGAAGCTTTCTTT. It specifies CAWRDRLGEAFF.

This clone was seen a handful of times. This sequence joins TRBV7-9 and TRBJ2-7, with D tentatively TRBD1 (5 bases). Deletions cut 3 bases from V and 4 bases from J, with 13 bases between. CDR1 and CDR2 (germline): SEHNR, FQNEAQ (reference sequence). The CDR3 consists of 14 residues. DNA for the CDR3: TGTGCCAGCAGCTTGGCCCCGACAGCGTACGAGCAGTACTTC. Protein: CASSLAPTAYEQYF.

With respect to this clone: This CDR3 is also generated by other DNA sequences in the sample. The chain joins TRBV2 to TRBJ1-1, with D tentatively TRBD1 (5 bases). The CDR3 loop spans 13 amino acids. Trimming stripped 2 bases from V and 3 bases from J, with 7 bases between. The germline V gene has CDR1 SNHLY and CDR2 FYNNEI. The CDR3 loop is CASSEQGDTEAFF. CDR3 nucleotides: TGTGCCAGCAGTGAACAGGGAGACACTGAAGCTTTCTTT.

This rearrangement joins TRBV6-5 to TRBJ2-1; unclear D gene. This CDR3 spans 16 amino acids. Germline CDR1 is MNHEY and CDR2 is SVGAGI. Trimming removed 4 bases from V and 8 bases from J, with 21 bases in between. CDR3 residues: CASSLGRFPGAYEQFF. CDR3 DNA sequence: TGTGCCAGCAGTTTAGGAAGGTTCCCCGGAGCGTATGAGCAGTTCTTC.